This TCR beta chain was retrieved from a study of blood T cells in healthy people across ages. Germline V CDR1 and CDR2: LGHNA, YNFKEQ. CDR3 length: 15 amino acids. The V end lost 2 bases, the J end lost 0 bases, and 8 bases lay between the germline ends. Combining a sample-barcoded 5' primer with a J-beta primer mix, a second PCR ran for about 7 to 12 cycles. Every cDNA was tagged by a template-switch adaptor with 12 random nucleotides. One entry per CDR3 protein, called by TCRdb with MiXCR from the 5' RACE reads. The profile shows some 900,000 distinct CDR3 sequences, roughly 50% of them singletons. Study findings and constraints: The recorded TCR beta diversity per million T cells decreased in a roughly linear manner with age.

This clonotype was observed a handful of times. What it recognizes is unknown. This TCR derives from a man aged 30 to 45 in good health. Material: blood. The chain carries TRBV4-2 and TRBJ2-4, with D unresolved. CDR3 amino acids: CASSQLGLAKNIQYF. The DNA of the CDR3 is TGTGCCAGCAGCCAACTGGGCTTAGCCAAAAACATTCAGTACTTC.